This is a list of T cell receptor beta chains from one sample in a study of blood T cell repertoires in COVID-19. TCRdb keeps only in-frame clones here, not all; method: immunoSEQ multiplex PCR. This sample has approximately 270,000 clones; roughly 80% occur once, and the top ten carry around 14%. The sequencing input was peripheral blood. The source of these receptors is a person aged 65 to 85 with COVID-19, enrolled during active disease. The CDR3 runs from the conserved cysteine through the conserved F or W. Each record gives: J gene, clone size, D gene, V gene, CDR3 DNA, CDR3 protein. D genes are given only for firm matches. Expanded clones are given a class, and other clones once, few, many or no size at all.

TRBJ2-7 NA TRBD2 TRBV20-1 TGCAGTGCTAGTTCCGGGGGGGCGGGAGAGCAGTACTTC CSASSGGAGEQYF
TRBJ2-1 NA TRBD1 TRBV19 TGTGCCAGTAGTGTCCGGGACAGGGGGCTGAAAGTTGAGCAGTTCTTC CASSVRDRGLKVEQFF
TRBJ2-7 NA NA TRBV7-8 TGTGCCAGCAGCTTTAGGGAGGTCTACGAGCAGTACTTC CASSFREVYEQYF
TRBJ2-3 NA TRBD2 TRBV7-9 TGTGCCAGCCAGGCGGGGGGGTTCACAGATACGCAGTATTTT CASQAGGFTDTQYF
TRBJ2-1 NA TRBD2 TRBV7-9 TGTGCCAGCAGCTTAGGTAGCGGGAGTCCCGATGAGCAGTTCTTC CASSLGSGSPDEQFF
TRBJ1-5 NA NA TRBV18 TGTGCCAGCTCACCGGGGGAGGGCCAGCCCCAGCATTTT CASSPGEGQPQHF
TRBJ2-2 NA TRBD2 TRBV6-2/TRBV6-3 TGTGCCAGCAGTCGACTAGCGGGAAACACCGGGGAGCTGTTTTTT CASSRLAGNTGELFF
TRBJ2-2 NA NA TRBV10-3 TGTGCCATCAGCAGTCCGAACACCGGGGAGCTGTTTTTT CAISSPNTGELFF
TRBJ2-3 NA NA TRBV3-1/TRBV3-2 TGTGCCAGCAGCCAAGAAGTCGTGGGGGGAACGACTAGCACAGATACGCAGTATTTT CASSQEVVGGTTSTDTQYF
TRBJ1-2 NA TRBD1 TRBV6-1 TGTGCCAGCAGTGAAGAGGTCAGGGGGATCGGTAGTGGCTACACCTTC CASSEEVRGIGSGYTF
TRBJ2-1 NA TRBD2 TRBV5-1 TGCGCCAGCAGCTTTGCCGCACTTAGCGGGGGAGGCGTTGAGCAGTTCTTC CASSFAALSGGGVEQFF
TRBJ2-1 once TRBD2 TRBV7-2 TGTGCCAGCAGCTTAGGAATAGCGGGAGAGCAGTTCTTC CASSLGIAGEQFF
TRBJ1-4 NA NA TRBV18 TGTGCCAGCGCCGACAGCCTGGGGGAAAAACTGTTTTTT CASADSLGEKLFF
TRBJ2-7 NA NA TRBV7-9 TGTGCCAGCAGCTTAGCGACTACCAGCAATGCCTACGAGCAGTACTTC CASSLATTSNAYEQYF
TRBJ2-3 NA TRBD2 TRBV5-6 TGTGCCAGCAGCATCAGGACTAGCGGGGGCGAGGCGCAGTATTTT CASSIRTSGGEAQYF
TRBJ2-7 few TRBD2 TRBV18 TGTGCCAGCTCACCTAGCGGGAGGGCCCTCAGGGAGCAGTACTTC CASSPSGRALREQYF
TRBJ2-2 NA NA TRBV2 TGTGCCACCCTCCTAAGCTCCGGGGAGCTGTTTTTT CATLLSSGELFF
TRBJ1-5 NA NA TRBV12-3/TRBV12-4 TGTGCCAGCAGCCCAGATCACAATCAGCCCCAGCATTTT CASSPDHNQPQHF
TRBJ2-3 NA NA TRBV30 TGTGCCTGGAGCATCGCGGGAGATACGCAGTATTTT CAWSIAGDTQYF
TRBJ2-1 NA TRBD2 TRBV11-1 TGTGCCAGCAGCCCCCCGGGGCGGGGGGCCTACAATGAGCAGTTCTTC CASSPPGRGAYNEQFF
TRBJ2-3 few NA TRBV7-2 TGTGCCAGCAGCTCCGCCGGGATGACAACAGATACGCAGTATTTT CASSSAGMTTDTQYF
TRBJ1-6 few NA TRBV18 TGTGCCAGCTCAGACGAGCGTTCACCCCTCCACTTT CASSDERSPLHF
TRBJ1-2 NA TRBD1 TRBV9 TGTGCCAGCAGCGAGCTGGGGACAGGGGACTCCTACACCTTC CASSELGTGDSYTF
TRBJ2-1 NA TRBD1 TRBV10-3 TGTGCCATCATTGGCAGGGGGCACTACAATGAGCAGTTCTTC CAIIGRGHYNEQFF
TRBJ2-3 NA NA TRBV23-1 TGCGCCAGCAGTCAATGCGGGACAGACACAGATACGCAGTATTTT CASSQCGTDTDTQYF
TRBJ2-2 NA NA TRBV7-2 TGTGCCAGCAGCCCCTTCGGGGGGAACACCGGGGAGCTGTTTTTT CASSPFGGNTGELFF
TRBJ1-4 NA TRBD1 TRBV29-1 TGCAGCGTGGAACCGCTGGGGACAGGGAGTTATGAAAAACTGTTTTTT CSVEPLGTGSYEKLFF
TRBJ2-5 NA TRBD2 TRBV28 TGTGCCAGCAGCCCTAGCGGTTTCGCACAAGAGACCCAGTACTTC CASSPSGFAQETQYF
TRBJ2-7 NA TRBD2 TRBV11-2 TGTGCCAGCAGCTTCGGGGGGAACTACGAGCAGTACTTC CASSFGGNYEQYF
TRBJ1-5 NA NA TRBV28 TGTGCCAGCAGTTCCCTCGACAACAATCAGCCCCAGCATTTT CASSSLDNNQPQHF
TRBJ2-1 NA TRBD2 TRBV4-3 TGCGCCAGCAGCCAAGATGGCGGGGGGGGGTACGAGCAGTTCTTC CASSQDGGGGYEQFF
TRBJ1-2 NA TRBD1 TRBV24-1 TGTGCCACCAGTGATCCCCGGGACAGGGACACCTTC CATSDPRDRDTF
TRBJ2-1 once NA TRBV28 TGTGCCAGCAGCTCCCGCGGCGGCAGGGTCTCCTACAATGAGCAGTTCTTC CASSSRGGRVSYNEQFF
TRBJ1-1 few TRBD1 TRBV6-5 TGTGCCAGCAGTTACGACAGGGGACCCAACACTGAAGCTTTCTTT CASSYDRGPNTEAFF
TRBJ1-3 NA NA TRBV7-8 TGTGCCAGCAGCTCCACCCTAGGGGCTGGAAACACCATATATTTT CASSSTLGAGNTIYF
TRBJ2-1 NA NA TRBV2 TGTGCCAGCAGTGTGCTGCGGGGCCCCAATGAGCAGTTCTTC CASSVLRGPNEQFF
TRBJ1-1 many NA TRBV24-1 TGTGCCACCAGTGACAGCAGGGAGGTCGGCACTGAAGCTTTCTTT CATSDSREVGTEAFF
TRBJ1-5 NA NA TRBV7-2 TGTGCCAGCAGCTTAGATGGCAGGAGCAATCAGCCCCAGCATTTT CASSLDGRSNQPQHF
TRBJ2-7 NA NA TRBV6-5 TGTGCCAGCAGTTACGGGACATACTACGAGCAGTACTTC CASSYGTYYEQYF
TRBJ2-3 NA TRBD2 TRBV19 TGTGCCAGTAGTATCCTAGCGGGACAGACAGATACGCAGTATTTT CASSILAGQTDTQYF
TRBJ1-1 NA NA TRBV5-1 TGCGCCAGCAGCTTGTCGGGTGGAACTGAAGCTTTCTTT CASSLSGGTEAFF
TRBJ2-7 NA TRBD2 TRBV6-2/TRBV6-3 TGTGCCAGCAGTCCCAGCCCTAGCGGGAGGTTGTACGAGCAGTACTTC CASSPSPSGRLYEQYF
TRBJ1-6 NA TRBD1 TRBV13 TGTGCCAGCAGGCGACAGGGGGCCGTATCACCCCTCCACTTT CASRRQGAVSPLHF
TRBJ2-2 once NA TRBV9 TGTGCCAGCAGCCTCACATCAGGTGGAGGGGTGAGCGGGGAGCTGTTTTTT CASSLTSGGGVSGELFF
TRBJ2-1 NA TRBD1 TRBV28 TGTGCCTCTGGGCAGGGGGCTAGCTCCTACAATGAGCAGTTCTTC CASGQGASSYNEQFF